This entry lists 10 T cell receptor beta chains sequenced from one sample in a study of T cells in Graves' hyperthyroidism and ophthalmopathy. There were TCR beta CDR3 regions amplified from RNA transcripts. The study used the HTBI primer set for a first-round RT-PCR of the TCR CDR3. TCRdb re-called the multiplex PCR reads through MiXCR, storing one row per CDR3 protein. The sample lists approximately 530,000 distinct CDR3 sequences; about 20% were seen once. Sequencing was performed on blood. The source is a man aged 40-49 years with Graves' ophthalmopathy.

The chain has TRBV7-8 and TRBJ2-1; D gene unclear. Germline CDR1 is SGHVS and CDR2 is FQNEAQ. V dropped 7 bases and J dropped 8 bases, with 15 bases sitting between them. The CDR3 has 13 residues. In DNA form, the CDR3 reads TGTGCCAGCAACTCTTACCCTCCGGATGAGCAGTTCTTC. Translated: CASNSYPPDEQFF.

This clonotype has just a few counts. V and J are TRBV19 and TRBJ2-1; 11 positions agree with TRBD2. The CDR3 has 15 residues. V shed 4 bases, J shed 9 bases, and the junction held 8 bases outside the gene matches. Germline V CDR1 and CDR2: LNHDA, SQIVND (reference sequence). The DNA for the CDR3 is TGTGCCAGTAGTAGCCTAGCGGGAGGTGGGGGTGAGCAGTTCTTC. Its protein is CASSSLAGGGGEQFF.

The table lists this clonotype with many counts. The chain's CDR3 is CASSRGHERQYF. CDR3 in DNA: TGTGCCAGCAGCCGGGGACATGAAAGGCAGTACTTC. The chain is built from TRBV2 and TRBJ2-7, with D maybe TRBD1 (6 bases). The CDR3 runs to 12 residues. Germline V lookup: CDR1 SNHLY, CDR2 FYNNEI. Between the trimmed V and J ends, which lost 6 bases and 9 bases, there was a span of 15 bases.

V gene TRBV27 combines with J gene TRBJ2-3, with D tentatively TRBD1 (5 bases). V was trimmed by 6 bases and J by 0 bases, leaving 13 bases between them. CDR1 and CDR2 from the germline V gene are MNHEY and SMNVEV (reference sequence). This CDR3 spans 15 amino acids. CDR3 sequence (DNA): TGTGCCAGCAGCTTCCAGGGTTCTAGCACAGATACGCAGTATTTT. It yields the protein CASSFQGSSTDTQYF.

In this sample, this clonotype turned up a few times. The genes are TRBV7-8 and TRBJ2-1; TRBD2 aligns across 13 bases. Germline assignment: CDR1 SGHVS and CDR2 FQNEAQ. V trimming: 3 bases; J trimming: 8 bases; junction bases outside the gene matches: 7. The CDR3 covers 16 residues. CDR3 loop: CASSLWTSGSLDEQFF. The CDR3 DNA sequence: TGTGCCAGCAGCTTGTGGACTAGCGGGAGTTTGGATGAGCAGTTCTTC.

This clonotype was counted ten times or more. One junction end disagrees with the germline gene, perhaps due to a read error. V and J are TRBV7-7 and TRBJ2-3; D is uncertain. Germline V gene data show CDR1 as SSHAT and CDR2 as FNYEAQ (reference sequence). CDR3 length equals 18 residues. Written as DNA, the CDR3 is TGTGCTAGCAGCTTTGAACGGTTAGGCCTCCTGGAGACCTATACGCAGTATTTT. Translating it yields CASSFERLGLLETYTQYF.

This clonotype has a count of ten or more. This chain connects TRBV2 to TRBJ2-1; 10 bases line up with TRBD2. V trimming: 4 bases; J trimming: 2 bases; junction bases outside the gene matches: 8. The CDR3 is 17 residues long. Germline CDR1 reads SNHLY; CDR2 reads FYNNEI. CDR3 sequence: CASSVRLAGDPYNEQFF. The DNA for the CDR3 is TGTGCCAGCAGTGTACGGCTAGCGGGAGATCCCTACAATGAGCAGTTCTTC. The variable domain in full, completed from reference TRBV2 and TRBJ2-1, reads EPEVTQTPSHQVTQMGQEVILRCVPISNHLYFYWYRQILGQKVEFLVSFYNNEISEKSEIFDDQFSVERPDGSNFTLKIRSTKLEDSAMYFCASSVRLAGDPYNEQFFGPGTRLTVL.

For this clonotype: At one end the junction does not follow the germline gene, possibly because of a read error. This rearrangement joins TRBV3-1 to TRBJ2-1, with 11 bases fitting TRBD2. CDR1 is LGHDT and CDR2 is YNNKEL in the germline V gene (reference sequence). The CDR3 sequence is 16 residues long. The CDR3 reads CASSEGASGGRNEQFF. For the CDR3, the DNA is TGCGCCAGCAGTGAGGGTGCTAGCGGGGGGCGGAATGAGCAGTTCTTC.

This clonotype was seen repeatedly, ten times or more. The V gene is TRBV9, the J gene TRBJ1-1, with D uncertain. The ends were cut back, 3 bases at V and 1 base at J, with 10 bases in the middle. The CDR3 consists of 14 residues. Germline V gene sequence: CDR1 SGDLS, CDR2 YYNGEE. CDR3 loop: CASSGDGKNTEAFF. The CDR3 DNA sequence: TGTGCCAGCAGCGGAGACGGTAAGAACACTGAAGCTTTCTTT.

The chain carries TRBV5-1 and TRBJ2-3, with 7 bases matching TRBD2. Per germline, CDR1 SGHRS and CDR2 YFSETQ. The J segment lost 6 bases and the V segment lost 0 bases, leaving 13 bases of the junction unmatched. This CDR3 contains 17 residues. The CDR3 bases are TGCGCCAGCAGCTTGGCCGGGAGGCGGGGCTGGATGGATACGCAGTATTTT. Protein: CASSLAGRRGWMDTQYF.